This entry features one TCR beta chain sequence. What it binds is not known. The data belong to a study of T cell responses to AZD1222 COVID-19 vaccine. Overall study: The analysis combined second doses at about 4 or about 12 weeks.

The CDR3 covers 14 residues. J gave up 6 bases and V 3 bases, and 4 bases lay outside the gene matches. Germline values: CDR1 SGHRS, CDR2 YFSETQ. The table came from immunoSEQ multiplex PCR; TCRdb's copy has only in-frame clones and leaves some out. This sample has about 53,000 clones, with less than 85% found just once. Whole-study findings and limits: Clonal diversity was possibly underestimated, and white British individuals and females predominated among donors. CD4 TCRs associated with vaccination spanned spike, dominating at 160-218 and 743-854. Repertoire sampling occurred only after the peak T cell response.

The starting material was peripheral blood, obtained on day 0 of AZD1222 vaccination. V usage is TRBV5-1 and J usage is TRBJ2-2; TRBD1 matches at 8 bases. The receptor was derived from an adult in good health. CDR3 coding DNA: TGCGCCAGCAGCTGGACAGGGCCGGCCGGGGAGCTGTTTTTT. This translates into CASSWTGPAGELFF.